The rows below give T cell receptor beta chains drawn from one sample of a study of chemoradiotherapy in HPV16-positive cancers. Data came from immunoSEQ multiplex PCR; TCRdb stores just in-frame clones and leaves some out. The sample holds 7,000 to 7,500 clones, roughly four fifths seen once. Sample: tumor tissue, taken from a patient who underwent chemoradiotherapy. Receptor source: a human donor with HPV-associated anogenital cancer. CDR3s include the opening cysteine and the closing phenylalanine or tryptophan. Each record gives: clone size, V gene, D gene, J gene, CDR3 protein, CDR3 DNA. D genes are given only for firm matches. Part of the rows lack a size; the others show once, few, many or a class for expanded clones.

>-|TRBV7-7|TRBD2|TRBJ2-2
CASSWELAGAGTGELFF
TGTGCCAGCAGCTGGGAACTAGCGGGGGCTGGAACCGGGGAGCTGTTTTTT
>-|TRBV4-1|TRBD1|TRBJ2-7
CASSRDRGPSYEQYF
TGCGCCAGCAGTCGCGACAGGGGGCCCTCTTACGAGCAGTACTTC
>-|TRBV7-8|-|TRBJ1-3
CASSLAAYTGNTIYF
TGTGCCAGCAGCTTAGCGGCGTATACTGGAAACACCATATATTTT
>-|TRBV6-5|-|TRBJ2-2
CASSYSAGTGELFF
TGTGCCAGCAGTTACTCGGCCGGCACCGGGGAGCTGTTTTTT
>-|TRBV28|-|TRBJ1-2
CASSLTEYGYTF
TGTGCCAGCAGTTTAACGGAATATGGCTACACCTTC
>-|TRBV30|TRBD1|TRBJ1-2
CAWRPQRNQGAHGYTF
TGTGCCTGGCGTCCCCAAAGGAACCAGGGGGCGCATGGCTACACCTTC
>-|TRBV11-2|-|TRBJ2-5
CASSRGETQYF
TGTGCCAGCAGCAGAGGGGAGACCCAGTACTTC
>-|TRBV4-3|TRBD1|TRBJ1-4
CASSQDTGVREKLFF
TGCGCCAGCAGCCAAGATACAGGGGTTCGGGAAAAACTGTTTTTT
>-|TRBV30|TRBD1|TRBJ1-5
CAWDRGNNQPQHF
TGTGCTTGGGACAGGGGAAACAATCAGCCCCAGCATTTT
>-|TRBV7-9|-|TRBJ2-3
CASSLRQGTDTQYF
TGTGCCAGCAGCTTAAGGCAGGGCACAGATACGCAGTATTTT
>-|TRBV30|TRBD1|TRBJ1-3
CAWRGTGASGNTIYF
TGTGCCTGGAGAGGTACAGGGGCCTCTGGAAACACCATATATTTT
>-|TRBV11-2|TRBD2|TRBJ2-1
CASSLELISGLAGGRNEQFF
TGTGCCAGCAGCTTAGAATTGATCTCGGGACTAGCGGGGGGGAGGAATGAGCAGTTCTTC
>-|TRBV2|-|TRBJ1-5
CASSELYSNQPQHF
TGTGCCAGCAGTGAACTATATAGCAATCAGCCCCAGCATTTT
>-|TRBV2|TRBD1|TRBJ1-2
CASSEAGQGYGYTF
TGTGCCAGCAGTGAAGCCGGACAGGGCTATGGCTACACCTTC
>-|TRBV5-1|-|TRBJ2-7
CASSQTSTSYEQYF
TGCGCCAGCAGCCAAACTAGCACCTCCTACGAGCAGTACTTC
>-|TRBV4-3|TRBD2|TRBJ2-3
CASSQALAGGTDTQYF
TGCGCCAGCAGCCAAGCTTTAGCGGGGGGCACAGATACGCAGTATTTT
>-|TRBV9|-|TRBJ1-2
CASSQAGQPVPYGYTF
TGTGCCAGCTCCCAGGCCGGGCAGCCAGTACCATATGGCTACACCTTC
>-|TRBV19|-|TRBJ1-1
CASSFGARNTEAFF
TGTGCCAGTAGTTTCGGGGCCCGGAATACTGAAGCTTTCTTT
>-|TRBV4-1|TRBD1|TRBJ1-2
CASSQTHIVTGTGGAIAYGYTF
TGCGCCAGCAGCCAGACGCATATAGTGACAGGAACAGGGGGCGCGATAGCCTATGGCTACACCTTC
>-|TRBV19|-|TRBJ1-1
CASRQANGDTEAFF
TGTGCCAGTAGGCAGGCTAATGGGGACACTGAAGCTTTCTTT
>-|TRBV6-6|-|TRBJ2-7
CASSTDTGQYF
TGTGCCAGCAGTACCGACACGGGCCAGTACTTC
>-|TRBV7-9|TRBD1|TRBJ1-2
CASSLAVKGAYGYTF
TGTGCCAGCAGCTTAGCGGTAAAGGGGGCGTATGGCTACACCTTC
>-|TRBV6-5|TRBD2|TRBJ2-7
CASSLLAGGPHEQYF
TGTGCCAGCAGTTTACTAGCGGGGGGGCCCCACGAGCAGTACTTC
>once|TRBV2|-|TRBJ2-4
CASSGVGGGEWIQYF
TGTGCCAGCAGTGGGGTGGGAGGCGGGGAGTGGATTCAGTACTTC
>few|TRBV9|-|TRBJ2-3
CASSVVGVGDTQYF
TGTGCCAGCAGCGTTGTAGGGGTCGGAGATACGCAGTATTTT
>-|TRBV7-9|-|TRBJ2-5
CASSLDGGAEQYF
TGTGCCAGCAGCTTAGACGGGGGCGCTGAGCAGTACTTC
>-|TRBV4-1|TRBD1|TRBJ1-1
CASSHLAGTGGLEAFF
TGCGCCAGCAGCCATCTGGCCGGGACAGGGGGGTTAGAAGCTTTCTTT
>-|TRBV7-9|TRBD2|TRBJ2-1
CASSLGEGDEQFF
TGTGCCAGCAGCTTAGGGGAGGGAGATGAGCAGTTCTTC
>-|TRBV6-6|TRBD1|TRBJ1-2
CASSYGTDTNYGYTF
TGTGCCAGCAGTTACGGGACAGACACTAACTATGGCTACACCTTC
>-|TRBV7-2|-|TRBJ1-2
CASSLQGIVQGGYTF
TGTGCCAGCAGCTTACAGGGAATTGTTCAGGGTGGCTACACCTTC
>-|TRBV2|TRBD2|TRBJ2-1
CASRSGLAGRNEQFF
TGTGCCAGCAGGTCGGGACTAGCGGGTAGGAATGAGCAGTTCTTC
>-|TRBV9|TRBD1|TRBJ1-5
CASGGTGDQPQHF
TGTGCCAGTGGTGGGACAGGGGATCAGCCCCAGCATTTT
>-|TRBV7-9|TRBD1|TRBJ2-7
CASSLKGTDEQYF
TGTGCCAGCAGCTTAAAAGGGACAGACGAGCAGTACTTC
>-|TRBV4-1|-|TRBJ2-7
CASSQDHGGSSYEQYF
TGCGCCAGCAGCCAAGATCATGGGGGTTCCTCCTACGAGCAGTACTTC
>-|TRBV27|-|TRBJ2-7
CASSFGGYQTYEQYF
TGTGCCAGCAGTTTTGGAGGGTATCAAACCTACGAGCAGTACTTC
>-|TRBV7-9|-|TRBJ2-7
CASSGEWGESAYEQYF
TGTGCCAGCAGCGGGGAGTGGGGGGAGAGTGCCTACGAGCAGTACTTC
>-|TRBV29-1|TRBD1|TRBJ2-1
CSVETGTGPDEQFF
TGCAGCGTTGAAACTGGGACAGGGCCCGACGAGCAGTTCTTC
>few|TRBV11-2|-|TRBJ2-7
CASSLDSFFYEQYF
TGTGCCAGCAGCTTGGACAGCTTTTTCTACGAGCAGTACTTC
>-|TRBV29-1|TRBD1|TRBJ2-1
CSVATGVGNEQFF
TGCAGCGTTGCGACAGGGGTTGGCAATGAGCAGTTCTTC
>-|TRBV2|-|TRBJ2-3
CASSERLGGSTDTQYF
TGTGCCAGCAGTGAAAGGCTTGGGGGATCCACAGATACGCAGTATTTT